The 32 T cell receptor beta chains in this list originate from one sample, sequenced in a study of blood T cell repertoires in COVID-19. Here immunoSEQ multiplex PCR was the method, and the copy in TCRdb shows in-frame clones only, minus some. Found here are 95,000 to 110,000 clones, roughly 87% of them singletons; the top ten hold 6.2%. Sequencing was carried out using peripheral blood. The receptors stem from a human donor in a cohort sampled during active COVID-19.

The chain joins TRBV27 to TRBJ1-1; the D gene is possibly TRBD1 (6 bases). The ends were cut back, 3 bases at V and 6 bases at J, with 14 bases in the middle. Per the germline V gene, CDR1 is MNHEY and CDR2 is SMNVEV (reference sequence). This CDR3 comprises 14 residues. CDR3 sequence reads: CASSLDTGFAEAFF. CDR3 sequence (DNA): TGTGCCAGCAGTTTGGATACAGGGTTCGCTGAAGCTTTCTTT.

The gene calls are TRBV2 and TRBJ2-7, with D unclear. Trimming removed 8 bases at V and 0 bases at J, with 5 bases between. Germline-derived CDR1 and CDR2 are SNHLY and FYNNEI. The CDR3 is 11 residues long. DNA of the CDR3: TGTGCCAGCCAGGACTCCTACGAGCAGTACTTC. Protein sequence: CASQDSYEQYF.

On this clone: The junction does not match germline at one end; this may be a read error. This chain connects TRBV30 to TRBJ1-2; a possible D gene is TRBD1 (6 bases). This CDR3 has 12 amino acids. In germline, CDR1 is GTSNPN, CDR2 SVGIG (reference sequence). The CDR3 sequence is CAWEGDNYGHTF. For the CDR3, the DNA is TGTGCCTGGGAGGGGGACAACTATGGCCACACCTTC.

The chain is built from TRBV30 and TRBJ1-1; 8 positions agree with TRBD1. Germline values: CDR1 GTSNPN, CDR2 SVGIG (reference sequence). This CDR3 is 13 amino acids long. V dropped 3 bases and J dropped 0; count of bases not matched to a gene: 0. The CDR3 DNA follows: TGTGCCTGGAGGGACAGGGTGAACACTGAAGCTTTCTTT. Its translation: CAWRDRVNTEAFF.

CDR3 amino acids: CASSPDRYSGNTIYF. CDR3 DNA: TGTGCCAGCAGCCCCGACAGGTACTCTGGAAACACCATATATTTT. The gene calls are TRBV9 and TRBJ1-3, with D tentatively TRBD1 (6 bases). Looked up from germline, CDR1 is SGDLS and CDR2 is YYNGEE. V was shortened by 4 bases and J by 0 bases, with 11 bases between the two germline ends. The CDR3 extends over 15 amino acids.

CDR3: CASRWEGDNSPLHF. CDR3 DNA: TGTGCCAGCCGGTGGGAGGGAGATAATTCACCCCTCCACTTT. J is TRBJ1-6 and V is TRBV6-5; D is uncertain. CDR3 length equals 14 residues. Germline V gives CDR1 MNHEY, CDR2 SVGAGI. The V end lost 8 bases, the J end lost 5 bases, and 13 bases lay between the germline ends.

The chain uses TRBV12-3 or TRBV12-4 and TRBJ1-1; D remains ambiguous. V lost 5 bases and J 1 base, leaving 8 bases between the germline ends. The CDR3 length is 13 residues. The CDR3 loop reads CASSLRQNTEAFF. Written as DNA, the CDR3 is TGTGCCAGCAGTCTACGACAGAACACTGAAGCTTTCTTT.

This clone has only a few counts. At one end the junction does not follow the germline gene, possibly because of a read error. In nucleotides, the CDR3 is TGTGCCAGCACCTTAATGGGACCGGGACAGAACACCGGGGAGCTGTTTTTT. It encodes CASTLMGPGQNTGELFF. The rearrangement uses TRBV7-3 and TRBJ2-2, with a tentative D call TRBD1 (6 bases). CDR1 is SGHTA, CDR2 FQGTGA, per germline. The CDR3 length is 17 residues.

The chain joins TRBV28 to TRBJ2-6; D remains ambiguous. Germline CDR1 MDHEN, CDR2 SYDVKM. V lost 3 bases to trimming and J lost 2 bases, with 8 bases between them. The CDR3 sequence is 15 residues long. CDR3 amino acids: CASSLRFAGANVLTF. The CDR3 DNA reads as TGTGCCAGCAGTTTGAGGTTTGCTGGGGCCAACGTCCTGACTTTC.

The chain combines TRBV11-2 with TRBJ2-3, with 10 nucleotides matching TRBD2. V lost 4 bases, J lost 6 bases, and 4 bases stayed unmatched. This CDR3 has 14 residues. Germline V CDR1 and CDR2: SGHAT, FQNNGV. The CDR3 sequence: CASSSGTSVDTQYF. DNA of the CDR3: TGTGCCAGCAGCTCCGGGACTAGCGTTGATACGCAGTATTTT.

The V and J genes are TRBV11-3 and TRBJ2-1; 8 bases are shared with TRBD2. With V trimmed by 5 bases and J by 8 bases, 8 bases remained unmatched. The CDR3 runs to 14 residues. Germline V gene data show CDR1 as SGHNT and CDR2 as YENEEA. This CDR3 reads CASSPRTSMDEQFF. CDR3 sequence (DNA): TGTGCCAGCAGCCCCCGGACTAGCATGGATGAGCAGTTCTTC.

This clone has a handful of counts. V gene TRBV7-9 combines with J gene TRBJ2-7; D gene uncertain. Germline CDR1 reads SEHNR; CDR2 reads FQNEAQ (reference sequence). This CDR3 contains 14 residues. Trimming shortened V by 5 bases and J by 2 bases, and 13 bases separated the two germline ends. The DNA for the CDR3 is TGTGCCAGCAGCCCCCAGTTAGCTCCCTACGAGCAGTACTTC. This codes for CASSPQLAPYEQYF.

In the case of this clone: At the DNA level, this CDR3 is encoded by other sequences in the same sample as well. V usage is TRBV7-3 and J usage is TRBJ1-1; no definite D call. The CDR3 extends over 13 amino acids. Per germline, CDR1 SGHTA and CDR2 FQGTGA. V lost 5 bases to trimming and J lost 0 bases, with 7 bases between them. The CDR3: CASSPGLNTEAFF. The DNA of the CDR3 is TGTGCCAGCAGCCCCGGGTTGAACACTGAAGCTTTCTTT.

This sequence joins TRBV6-1 and TRBJ1-6; the match to TRBD1 covers 9 bases. The CDR3 consists of 16 residues. The germline V gene encodes CDR1 MNHNS and CDR2 SASEGT. V lost 3 bases and J lost 8; bases outside the gene matches: 8. This chain's CDR3 is CASSDLQGAWDSPLHF. The CDR3 coding sequence is TGTGCCAGCAGTGACCTACAGGGGGCGTGGGATTCACCCCTCCACTTT.

V and J are TRBV4-1 and TRBJ2-1; D might be TRBD1 (5 bases). Germline V CDR1 and CDR2: MGHRA, YSYEKL. V lost 4 bases and J lost 7, with 14 bases in between. This CDR3 contains 14 residues. CDR3 in DNA: TGCGCCAGCAGCCGCCCCAGGGATTGGAATGAGCAGTTCTTC. Protein sequence: CASSRPRDWNEQFF.

This rearrangement joins TRBV7-9 to TRBJ2-7; 11 nucleotides agree with TRBD1. The trim removed 4 bases at V and 3 bases at J, leaving 11 bases unmatched. This CDR3 is built from 17 residues. Germline CDR1 SEHNR, CDR2 FQNEAQ (reference sequence). The CDR3 DNA is TGTGCCAGCAGCTATTGGTTTGGAGGGACAGGGGGCTACGAGCAGTACTTC. This translates into CASSYWFGGTGGYEQYF.

This chain joins TRBV4-1 and TRBJ2-1; 9 nucleotides agree with TRBD1. Germline CDR1 reads MGHRA; CDR2 reads YSYEKL. The CDR3 contains 13 residues. With 4 bases clipped from V and 12 bases from J, the junction kept 7 bases outside the gene matches. CDR3 DNA: TGCGCCAGCAGCCGAGACGCGACAGGGGGGCAGTTCTTC. Translating gives CASSRDATGGQFF.

This rearrangement joins TRBV9 to TRBJ2-2; D gene uncertain. The ends were cut back, 1 base at V and 2 bases at J, with 9 bases in the middle. Germline CDR1 reads SGDLS; CDR2 reads YYNGEE. CDR3 length: 15 residues. This CDR3 reads CASSVPGTNTGELFF. CDR3 DNA sequence: TGTGCCAGCAGCGTACCCGGTACCAACACCGGGGAGCTGTTTTTT.

The V gene is TRBV18, the J gene TRBJ1-1, with D perhaps TRBD1 (5 bases). The CDR3 has 14 amino acids. Germline V gene data show CDR1 as KGHSH and CDR2 as LQKENI. V lost 1 base to trimming and J lost 6 bases, with 12 bases between them. As DNA, the CDR3 is TGTGCCAGCTCACCACTCAAGGGGTTGCCTGAAGCTTTCTTT. This translates into CASSPLKGLPEAFF.

This clone was picked up a small number of times. The rearrangement uses TRBV10-2 and TRBJ2-7, with a tentative D call TRBD2 (5 bases). Trimming left V 9 bases short and J 6 bases short, with 15 bases between. Germline V lookup: CDR1 WSHSY, CDR2 SAAADI. This CDR3 has 12 amino acids. In DNA form, the CDR3 reads TGCGCCAGTGAAGCCGGAGAGGGCGAGCAGTACTTC. Its protein product is CASEAGEGEQYF.

The V call is TRBV5-4, the J call TRBJ2-7, with D unclear. The CDR3 consists of 13 residues. Deletions cut 1 base from V and 3 bases from J, with 8 bases between. CDR1 and CDR2 from the germline V gene are SGHNT and YYREEE (reference sequence). In DNA, the CDR3 is TGTGCCAGCAGCTTGCATAACGGCTACGAGCAGTACTTC. This sequence encodes CASSLHNGYEQYF.

V and J are TRBV11-2 and TRBJ2-5, with D maybe TRBD1 (6 bases). The CDR3 is made up of 17 amino acids. Looked up from germline, CDR1 is SGHAT and CDR2 is FQNNGV. The V end lost 2 bases, the J end lost 2 bases, and 18 bases lay between the germline ends. CDR3 in amino acids: CASSLSHRAIHQETQYF. Here the CDR3 DNA reads TGTGCCAGCAGCTTATCTCACAGGGCTATCCATCAAGAGACCCAGTACTTC.

The chain is built from TRBV19 and TRBJ2-1, with 10 nucleotides matching TRBD1. With V trimmed by 6 bases and J by 6 bases, 8 bases remained unmatched. Germline V gives CDR1 LNHDA, CDR2 SQIVND (reference sequence). The CDR3 spans 15 residues. The CDR3 nucleotides read TGTGCCAGTAGGGCCAGGGACAGGGGAGGCAATGAGCAGTTCTTC. Translated: CASRARDRGGNEQFF.

This chain links TRBV6-4 with TRBJ1-3; 8 positions match TRBD1. CDR1 MRHNA and CDR2 SNTAGT come from the germline V gene. The CDR3 has 15 amino acids. Trimming at V came to 3 bases and at J to 2 bases, leaving 3 bases not matched to a gene. The CDR3 loop reads CASSELTGAGNTIYF. The CDR3 bases are TGTGCCAGCAGTGAATTGACAGGGGCTGGAAACACCATATATTTT.

V usage is TRBV20-1 and J usage is TRBJ2-7, with no clear D. V lost 3 bases and J lost 0, with 9 bases in between. CDR3 size: 13 residues. The germline CDR1 and CDR2 sequences are DFQATT and SNEGSKA (reference sequence). This CDR3 is CSASRRNSYEQYF. CDR3 nucleotides: TGCAGTGCTAGTCGGCGGAACTCCTACGAGCAGTACTTC.

The gene calls are TRBV19 and TRBJ1-1, with 9 bases fitting TRBD1. The V gene's germline CDR1 is LNHDA and CDR2 SQIVND (reference sequence). CDR3 length: 13 residues. Trimming cost V 7 bases and J 3 bases; bases outside gene matches: 3. The CDR3 nucleotides are TGTGCCAGTACCTGGACAGGGGACACTGAAGCTTTCTTT. It translates to CASTWTGDTEAFF.

The rearrangement joins TRBV11-2 to TRBJ2-6, with a possible D match to TRBD2 (5 bases). Germline assignment: CDR1 SGHAT and CDR2 FQNNGV. The V and J ends lost 1 base and 1 base respectively, with 8 bases between them. This CDR3 is 16 amino acids long. Here the CDR3 reads CASSLGSGSGANVLTF. CDR3 bases: TGTGCCAGCAGCTTAGGGTCGGGGTCTGGGGCCAACGTCCTGACTTTC.

The chain joins TRBV15 to TRBJ2-6; TRBD1 matches 7 bases. This CDR3 has 19 residues. CDR1 and CDR2 (germline): LNHNV, YYDKDF (reference sequence). V shed 0 bases, J shed 0 bases, and the junction held 8 bases outside the gene matches. The CDR3 sequence: CATSRDLGQVLSGANVLTF. The CDR3 DNA reads TGTGCCACCAGCAGAGACTTAGGACAGGTGCTCTCTGGGGCCAACGTCCTGACTTTC.

The J gene is TRBJ2-5, the V gene TRBV29-1, with D perhaps TRBD1 (7 bases). The germline V gene has CDR1 SQVTM and CDR2 ANQGSEA. The germline V and J ends were trimmed by 7 bases and 4 bases, with 19 bases remaining between them. The CDR3 totals 14 residues. The CDR3 is CSGGDSTVGETQYF. The DNA of the CDR3 is TGCAGCGGGGGGGACAGCACTGTGGGAGAGACCCAGTACTTC.

This clone was counted once. The chain links TRBV6-5 to TRBJ2-2, with a possible D match to TRBD1 (6 bases). Germline CDR1 reads MNHEY; CDR2 reads SVGAGI. V was pared by 4 bases and J by 3 bases, with 12 bases between. This CDR3 has 15 residues. Written as DNA, the CDR3 is TGTGCCAGCAGTTTTCGGGGACATCACACCGGGGAGCTGTTTTTT. It specifies CASSFRGHHTGELFF.

The chain recombines TRBV4-1 with TRBJ2-7; 11 bases align to TRBD1. The J segment lost 4 bases and the V segment lost 1 base, leaving 3 bases of the junction unmatched. The CDR3 loop spans 15 amino acids. Germline CDR1 is MGHRA and CDR2 is YSYEKL. CDR3 sequence reads: CASSQGDRGSYEQYF. The CDR3 region has the DNA TGCGCCAGCAGCCAAGGGGACAGGGGGTCGTACGAGCAGTACTTC.

V and J are TRBV2 and TRBJ1-6; no definite D call. There are 15 residues in the CDR3. Germline V gives CDR1 SNHLY, CDR2 FYNNEI. Trimming shortened V by 8 bases and J by 0 bases, and 11 bases separated the two germline ends. The CDR3 here is CASAPLDSYNSPLHF. The CDR3 bases are TGTGCCAGCGCCCCCCTAGACTCCTATAATTCACCCCTCCACTTT.